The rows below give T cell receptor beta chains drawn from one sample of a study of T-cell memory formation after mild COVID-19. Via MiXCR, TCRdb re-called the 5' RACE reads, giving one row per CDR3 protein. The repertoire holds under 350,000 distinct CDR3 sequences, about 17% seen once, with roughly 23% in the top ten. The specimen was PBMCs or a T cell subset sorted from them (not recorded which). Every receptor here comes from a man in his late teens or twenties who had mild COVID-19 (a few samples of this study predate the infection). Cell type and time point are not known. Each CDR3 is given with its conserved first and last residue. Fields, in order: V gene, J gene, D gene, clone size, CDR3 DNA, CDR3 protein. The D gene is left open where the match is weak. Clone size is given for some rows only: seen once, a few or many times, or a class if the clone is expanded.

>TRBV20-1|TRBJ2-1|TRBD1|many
TGCAGTGCTAGAGACCGGGACAGGGCCTACAATGAGCAGTTCTTC
CSARDRDRAYNEQFF
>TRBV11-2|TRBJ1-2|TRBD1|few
TGTGCCAGCAGCTCGATCCGGGGACAGCTTAACTATGGCTACACCTTC
CASSSIRGQLNYGYTF
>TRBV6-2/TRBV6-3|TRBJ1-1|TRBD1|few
TGTGCCAGCAGTTCTATCTTTCGGGCCAGAGGGGGCAACACTGAAGCTTTCTTT
CASSSIFRARGGNTEAFF
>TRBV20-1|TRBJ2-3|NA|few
TGCAGTGCTAGAGAGATAAGGGCACTCCCAAGCACAGATACGCAGTATTTT
CSAREIRALPSTDTQYF
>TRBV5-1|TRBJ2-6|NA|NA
TGCGCCAGCAGCTTGGTCGCAGGAAATGGGGCCAACGTCCTGACTTTC
CASSLVAGNGANVLTF
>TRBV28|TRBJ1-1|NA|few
TGTGCCAGCAGTACTGGGGGCACTGAAGCTTTCTTT
CASSTGGTEAFF
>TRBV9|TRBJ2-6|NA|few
TGTGCCAGCAGCGTAGCTACGGAATACGCCTGGGTCCTGACTTTC
CASSVATEYAWVLTF
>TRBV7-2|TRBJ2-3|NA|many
TGTGCCAGCATCAAAATGGCGGGTTTCACAGATACGCAGTATTTT
CASIKMAGFTDTQYF
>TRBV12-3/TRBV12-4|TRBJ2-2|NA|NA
TGTGCCAGCAGTTTAGGCCTAGCCTCCCGGGAGCTGTTTTTT
CASSLGLASRELFF
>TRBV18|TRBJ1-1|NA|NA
TGTGCCAGCTCAGCTATACAGGGTTTGGGGAACACTGAAGCTTTCTTT
CASSAIQGLGNTEAFF
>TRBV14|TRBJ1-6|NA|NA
TGTGCCAGCAGCCAAGGCAGAGATAATTCACCCCTCCACTTT
CASSQGRDNSPLHF
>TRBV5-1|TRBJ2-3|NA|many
TGCGCCAGCAGCTTCAACACAGATACGCAGTATTTT
CASSFNTDTQYF
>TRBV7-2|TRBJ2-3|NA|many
TGTGCCAGCAGCATACCTACTAGTGACACAGATACGCAGTATTTT
CASSIPTSDTDTQYF
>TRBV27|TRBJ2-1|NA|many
TGTGCCAGCAGTTTATTGGGGCAGGGTGAGTTCTTC
CASSLLGQGEFF
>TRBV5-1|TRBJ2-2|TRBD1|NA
TGCGCCAGTCACACGCCGGGACAGGGGACCGGGGAGCTGTTTTTT
CASHTPGQGTGELFF
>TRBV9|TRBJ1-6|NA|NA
TGTGCCAGCAGCGCCGCCGGGGGAAGCTCCTATAATTCACCCCTCCACTTT
CASSAAGGSSYNSPLHF
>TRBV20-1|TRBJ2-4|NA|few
TGCAGTGCTAAGGCGGGATCTACCATTCAGTACTTC
CSAKAGSTIQYF
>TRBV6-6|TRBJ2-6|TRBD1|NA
TGTGCCAGCAGTGGGACAGGTCTCTCTGGGGCCAACGTCCTGACTTTC
CASSGTGLSGANVLTF
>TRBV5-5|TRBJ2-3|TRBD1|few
TGTGCCAGCAGCTTGGTGGACAGGGGAGCGGATACGCAGTATTTT
CASSLVDRGADTQYF
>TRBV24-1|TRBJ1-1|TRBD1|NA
TGTGCCACCAGTGAAGCAGGGGGGACTGAAGCTTTCTTT
CATSEAGGTEAFF
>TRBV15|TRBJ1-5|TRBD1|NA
TGTGCCACCAGCAGAGATTCAGGACAGGGGTGGCAGCCCCAGCATTTT
CATSRDSGQGWQPQHF
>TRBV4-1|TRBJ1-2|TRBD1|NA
TGCGCCAGCAGCCATCGACAGGGGGGAGACTATGGCTACACCTTC
CASSHRQGGDYGYTF
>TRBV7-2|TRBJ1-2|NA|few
TGTGCCAGCAGCCTAGACATGGGGTATGGCTACACCTTC
CASSLDMGYGYTF
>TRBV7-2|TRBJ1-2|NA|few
TGTGCCAGCAGCCTCACCGTGATCAGGGGCCGAGGCTACACCTTC
CASSLTVIRGRGYTF
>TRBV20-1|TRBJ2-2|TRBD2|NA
TGCAGTGCTAGAGACATACTAGCGGGGGGGAACACCGGGGAGCTGTTTTTT
CSARDILAGGNTGELFF